Sequencing of this T cell receptor beta chain was carried out in a study of blood T cell repertoires in COVID-19. Across the whole study: Sites in the United States, Italy and Spain provided acute and convalescent COVID-19 samples. The analysed material was cDNA or gDNA that came from T cells, B-cell-depleted T cells, or PBMCs.

V lost 3 bases, J lost 6 bases, and 4 bases stayed unmatched. Germline V lookup: CDR1 KGHDR, CDR2 SFDVKD. The CDR3 length is 15 residues. Per the authors' pipeline: Estimated nucleated cell counts came from reference gene primer amplification. Only in-frame clones appear in the TCRdb table, and some are missing; sequencing was by immunoSEQ multiplex PCR. V and J calls and clone size are as listed in that table; D and trimming were resolved from the DNA. The sample holds about 27,000 clones, around 90% seen once. The TCR originated in a human donor in a cohort sampled during active COVID-19. The genes are TRBV24-1 and TRBJ2-2; the match to TRBD1 covers 9 bases. The specimen sequenced was peripheral blood. The CDR3 reads CATSDPRTGAGELFF. The CDR3 region has the DNA TGTGCCACCAGTGATCCTCGGACAGGGGCCGGGGAGCTGTTTTTT.